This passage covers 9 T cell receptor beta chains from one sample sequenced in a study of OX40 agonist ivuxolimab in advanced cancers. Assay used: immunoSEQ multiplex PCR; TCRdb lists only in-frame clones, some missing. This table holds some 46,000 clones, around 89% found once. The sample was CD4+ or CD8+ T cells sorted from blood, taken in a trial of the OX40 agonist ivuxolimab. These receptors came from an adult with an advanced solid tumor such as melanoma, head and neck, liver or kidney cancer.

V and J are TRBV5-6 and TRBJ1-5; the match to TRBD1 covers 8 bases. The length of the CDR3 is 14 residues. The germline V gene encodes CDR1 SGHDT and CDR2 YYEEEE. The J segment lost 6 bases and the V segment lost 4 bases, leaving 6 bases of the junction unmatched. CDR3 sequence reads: CASSISQGAQPQHF. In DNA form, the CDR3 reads TGTGCCAGCAGCATAAGCCAGGGGGCTCAGCCCCAGCATTTT.

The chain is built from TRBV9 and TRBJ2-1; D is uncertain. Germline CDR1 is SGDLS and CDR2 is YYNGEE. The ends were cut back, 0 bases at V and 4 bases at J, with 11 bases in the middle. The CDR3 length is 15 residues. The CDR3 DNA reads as TGTGCCAGCAGCGTAGATGCCCGGATTTACAATGAGCAGTTCTTC. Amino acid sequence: CASSVDARIYNEQFF.

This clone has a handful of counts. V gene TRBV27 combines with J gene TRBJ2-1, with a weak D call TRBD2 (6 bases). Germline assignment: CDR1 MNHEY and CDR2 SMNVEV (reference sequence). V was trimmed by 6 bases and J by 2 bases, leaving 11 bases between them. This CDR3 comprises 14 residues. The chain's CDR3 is CASSPERAYNEQFF. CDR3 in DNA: TGTGCCAGCAGCCCCGAGCGGGCCTACAATGAGCAGTTCTTC.

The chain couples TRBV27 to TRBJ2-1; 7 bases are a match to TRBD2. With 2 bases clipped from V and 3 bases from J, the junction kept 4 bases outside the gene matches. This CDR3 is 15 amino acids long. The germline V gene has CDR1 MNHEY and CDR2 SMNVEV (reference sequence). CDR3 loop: CASSLIGGGYNEQFF. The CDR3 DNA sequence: TGTGCCAGCAGTTTAATCGGCGGGGGCTACAATGAGCAGTTCTTC.

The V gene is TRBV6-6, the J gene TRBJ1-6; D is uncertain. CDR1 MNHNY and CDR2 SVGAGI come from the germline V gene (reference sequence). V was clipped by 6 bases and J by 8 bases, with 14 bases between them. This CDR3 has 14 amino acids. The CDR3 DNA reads TGTGCCAGCAGCCCGGTGAGGTCGGATTCACCCCTCCACTTT. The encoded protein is CASSPVRSDSPLHF.

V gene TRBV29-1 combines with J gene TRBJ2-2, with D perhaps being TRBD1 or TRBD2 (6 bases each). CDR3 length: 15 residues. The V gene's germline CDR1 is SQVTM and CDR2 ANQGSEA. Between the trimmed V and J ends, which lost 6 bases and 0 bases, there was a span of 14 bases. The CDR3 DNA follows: TGCAGCGTAGTATTGGGGGGCTCGAACACCGGGGAGCTGTTTTTT. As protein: CSVVLGGSNTGELFF.

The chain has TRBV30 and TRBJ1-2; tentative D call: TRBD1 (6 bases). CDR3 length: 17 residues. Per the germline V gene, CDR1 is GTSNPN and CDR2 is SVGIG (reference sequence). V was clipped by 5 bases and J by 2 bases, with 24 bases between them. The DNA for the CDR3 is TGTGCCTGGGTGGCCGGGGCCTACAGGGTGCTCAACTATGGCTACACCTTC. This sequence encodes CAWVAGAYRVLNYGYTF.

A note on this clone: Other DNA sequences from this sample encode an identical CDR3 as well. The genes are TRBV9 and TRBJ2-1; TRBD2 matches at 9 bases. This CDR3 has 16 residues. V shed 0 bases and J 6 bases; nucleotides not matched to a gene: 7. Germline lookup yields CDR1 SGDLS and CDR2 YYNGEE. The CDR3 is CASSVAGGRGGNEQFF. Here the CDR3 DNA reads TGTGCCAGCAGCGTAGCCGGGGGGCGGGGGGGCAATGAGCAGTTCTTC.

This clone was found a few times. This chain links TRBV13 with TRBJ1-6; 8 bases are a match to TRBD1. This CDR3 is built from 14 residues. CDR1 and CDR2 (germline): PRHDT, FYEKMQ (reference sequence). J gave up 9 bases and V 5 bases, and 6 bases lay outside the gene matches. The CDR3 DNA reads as TGTGCCAGCAGCGGCGGGACAGGCGGTTCACCCCTCCACTTT. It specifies CASSGGTGGSPLHF.